This TCR beta chain was obtained from a study of T cell responses to AZD1222 COVID-19 vaccine. Study-wide background: Pooled together were second doses at about 4 or about 12 weeks. General study findings and limits: The study sampled repertoires only after the peak T cell response.

Turning to this clone: Its antigen is still unknown.

This CDR3 is built from 16 residues. Germline V CDR1 and CDR2: SEHNR, FQNEAQ (reference sequence). The trim removed 5 bases at V and 2 bases at J, leaving 9 bases unmatched. The repertoire was sequenced with immunoSEQ multiplex PCR; TCRdb's copy has only in-frame clones and lacks some. The sample lists 99,000 or so clones; approximately 90% were seen once. The rearrangement uses TRBV7-9 and TRBJ2-7; 10 bases are a match to TRBD2. The sample here was peripheral blood, taken on day 0 of AZD1222 vaccination. This TCR was sampled from an adult in good health. The CDR3 spells CASSPRGLATTYEQYF. The CDR3 coding sequence is TGTGCCAGCAGCCCTCGGGGACTAGCGACTACCTACGAGCAGTACTTC.